What follows are 10 T cell receptor beta chains derived from one specimen sequenced in a study of blood T cell repertoires in COVID-19. Only in-frame clones appear in the TCRdb table, and some are missing; sequencing was by immunoSEQ multiplex PCR. The repertoire holds nearly 250,000 clones, with around nine tenths as singletons. The specimen was peripheral blood. The origin of the receptors is a woman aged 55-69 years who had recovered from COVID-19.

This rearrangement joins TRBV9 to TRBJ2-2; 8 bases line up with TRBD1. This CDR3 is 14 amino acids long. The germline V gene has CDR1 SGDLS and CDR2 YYNGEE. J was trimmed by 6 bases and V by 4 bases; bases with no gene match: 5. For the CDR3, the DNA is TGTGCCAGCAGCATTAGACAGGGGTCCGGGGAGCTGTTTTTT. This translates into CASSIRQGSGELFF.

The gene calls are TRBV5-1 and TRBJ1-1, with D hard to call. Germline values: CDR1 SGHRS, CDR2 YFSETQ. This CDR3 is built from 16 residues. The ends were cut back, 3 bases at V and 0 bases at J, with 15 bases in the middle. In nucleotides, the CDR3 is TGCGCCAGCAGCTCAAACCGGAGAGGATTGAACACTGAAGCTTTCTTT. It is translated as CASSSNRRGLNTEAFF.

V and J are TRBV10-1 and TRBJ2-7, with 7 bases matching TRBD1. The length of the CDR3 is 11 residues. Looked up from germline, CDR1 is WNHNN and CDR2 is SYGVQD (reference sequence). CDR3 in DNA: TGCGCAGGGACAGTAGGTCCCGAGCAGTACTTC. As protein: CAGTVGPEQYF.

This sequence joins TRBV28 and TRBJ2-3, with D perhaps matching TRBD1 (6 bases). This CDR3 contains 14 residues. Between the trimmed V and J ends, which lost 5 bases and 4 bases, there was a span of 13 bases. From germline, CDR1 is MDHEN and CDR2 SYDVKM. The CDR3 spells CASSPGQNPDTQYF. The CDR3 DNA sequence: TGTGCCAGCAGTCCCGGACAGAATCCAGATACGCAGTATTTT.

The V call is TRBV4-3, the J call TRBJ1-2; D perhaps matches TRBD1 (6 bases). The germline CDR1 and CDR2 sequences are LGHNA and YSLEER. Between the trimmed V and J ends, which lost 1 base and 2 bases, there was a span of 11 bases. The CDR3 runs to 15 residues. The CDR3 is CASSQAGTRNYGYTF. The CDR3 coding sequence is TGCGCCAGCAGCCAAGCCGGGACACGAAACTATGGCTACACCTTC.

The chain recombines TRBV27 with TRBJ2-3; TRBD2 aligns across 13 bases. Germline V gene lookup returns CDR1 MNHEY and CDR2 SMNVEV (reference sequence). The CDR3 length is 14 residues. With V trimmed by 5 bases and J by 8 bases, 4 bases remained unmatched. The CDR3 reads CASSALAGGGTQYF. The CDR3 DNA reads as TGTGCCAGCAGTGCACTAGCGGGGGGGGGTACGCAGTATTTT.

This chain uses TRBV5-1 with TRBJ1-2; possible D gene TRBD1, 5 bases. Germline-derived CDR1 and CDR2 are SGHRS and YFSETQ. The CDR3 has 15 amino acids. V was clipped by 1 base and J by 3 bases, with 13 bases between them. The CDR3 region has the DNA TGCGCCAGCAGCTTGAGCTGGCGGGGGGACTATGGCTACACCTTC. Translated: CASSLSWRGDYGYTF.

The chain joins TRBV7-3 to TRBJ2-3; possible D gene TRBD2, 6 bases. V lost 2 bases to trimming and J lost 2 bases, with 8 bases between them. Germline values: CDR1 SGHTA, CDR2 FQGTGA. The CDR3 contains 14 residues. The CDR3: CASSLWRDTDTQYF. Written as DNA, the CDR3 is TGTGCCAGCAGCTTATGGCGGGACACAGATACGCAGTATTTT. The variable domain in full, completed from reference TRBV7-3 and TRBJ2-3, reads GAGVSQTPSNKVTEKGKYVELRCDPISGHTALYWYRQSLGQGPEFLIYFQGTGAADDSGLPNDRFFAVRPEGSVSTLKIQRTERGDSAVYLCASSLWRDTDTQYFGPGTRLTVL.

This clone was seen a single time. This rearrangement joins TRBV4-2 to TRBJ1-2, with TRBD1 matching over 9 bases. The germline CDR1 and CDR2 sequences are LGHNA and YNFKEQ. The CDR3 consists of 15 residues. V shed 5 bases and J 6 bases; nucleotides not matched to a gene: 10. CDR3 protein: CASSALGGTGNGYTF. The CDR3 coding sequence is TGTGCCAGCAGCGCGTTGGGTGGGACAGGGAATGGCTACACCTTC.

V gene TRBV7-2 combines with J gene TRBJ1-3; 9 bases line up with TRBD1. CDR3 length: 16 residues. Germline CDR1 reads SGHTA; CDR2 reads FQGNSA. V shed 4 bases and J 7 bases; nucleotides not matched to a gene: 11. The CDR3 DNA reads as TGTGCCAGCAGCTCTTCTTGGTGGGGACAGGGCAACACCATATATTTT. It yields the protein CASSSSWWGQGNTIYF. The whole variable domain, filled in from reference TRBV7-2 and TRBJ1-3, reads GAGVSQSPSNKVTEKGKDVELRCDPISGHTALYWYRQSLGQGLEFLIYFQGNSAPDKSGLPSDRFSAERTGGSVSTLTIQRTQQEDSAVYLCASSSSWWGQGNTIYFGEGSWLTVV.